This T cell receptor (beta chain) comes out of a study of shared clonotypes between healthy human individuals. Background on the study: Each donor had three CD4 naive, three CD4 memory, two CD8 naive and one CD8 memory plate. Overall study results and limits: Donor scarcity curtailed the genetic and exposure-history diversity represented herein.

Each PCR replicate from the sorted subsets contained roughly 210 ng DNA, which is about 30,000 T cell genomes. The protocol was immunoSEQ multiplex PCR, while the TCRdb copy is restricted to in-frame clones and leaves out a portion. Here the sample spans about 700,000 clones, around 67% being singletons. Comment on this clone: Its antigen remains unknown.

Trimming cost V 5 bases and J 0 bases; bases outside gene matches: 0. The germline gives CDR1 MGHRA, CDR2 YSYEKL. The CDR3 loop spans 15 amino acids. Recent vaccinations or acute infections were absent in the healthy HIV-negative adult donors. Sequencing input: memory CD4+ T cells sorted from blood. Specified subset: CD45RA-negative fraction. This receptor was obtained from a woman aged 25 to 45 in good health. V is TRBV4-1 and J is TRBJ1-5; 11 bases match TRBD1. The CDR3 here is CASSGTGGSNQPQHF. In nucleotides, the CDR3 is TGCGCCAGCAGCGGGACAGGGGGTAGCAATCAGCCCCAGCATTTT.